This TCR beta chain was identified during a study of OX40 agonist ivuxolimab in advanced cancers. Study background: Mean age approximately 66 years, range roughly 23 to 79; just over 80% male.

The CDR3 consists of 17 residues. The ends lost 2 bases at V and 1 base at J; junction bases unmatched: 3. The V gene's germline CDR1 is SGDLS and CDR2 YYNGEE. Samples were taken at baseline and on day 1 of cycles 4 and 7. This clone has only one observation. Its target is unknown. The study's findings and limits: The authors also found low normalized T-cell clonal expansion in some nonresponders. Near-lowest levels of clonal expansion characterized partial responders at 0.1-3.0 mg/kg.

Libraries were prepared by immunoSEQ multiplex PCR; TCRdb keeps only in-frame clonotypes and omits some of them. Of more than 25,000 clones listed, 86% are singletons. This sample comprised CD4+ or CD8+ T cells sorted from blood, obtained in a trial of the OX40 agonist ivuxolimab. The V call is TRBV9, the J call TRBJ2-2; TRBD1 aligns across 12 bases. This receptor was obtained from an adult with an advanced solid tumor such as melanoma, head and neck, liver or kidney cancer. CDR3 sequence (DNA): TGTGCCAGCAGCGTGGGACAGGGGGCAAAGAACACCGGGGAGCTGTTTTTT. Residues: CASSVGQGAKNTGELFF.